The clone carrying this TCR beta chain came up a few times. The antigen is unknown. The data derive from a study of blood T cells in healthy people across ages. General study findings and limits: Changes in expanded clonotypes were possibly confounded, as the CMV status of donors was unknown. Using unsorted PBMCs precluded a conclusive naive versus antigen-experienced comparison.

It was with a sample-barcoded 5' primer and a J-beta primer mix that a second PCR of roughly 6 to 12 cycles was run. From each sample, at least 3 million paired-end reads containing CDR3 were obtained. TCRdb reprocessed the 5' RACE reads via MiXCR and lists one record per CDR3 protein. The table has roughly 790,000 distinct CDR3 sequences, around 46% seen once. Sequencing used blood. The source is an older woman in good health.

CDR3 in DNA: TGTGCCAGCAGCCCTAGCGGGGTAGTGGAGACCCAGTACTTC. This gives the protein CASSPSGVVETQYF. The rearrangement links TRBV7-9 to TRBJ2-5; the match to TRBD2 covers 9 bases. The germline V gene has CDR1 SEHNR and CDR2 FQNEAQ (reference sequence). The CDR3 totals 14 residues. V was pared by 5 bases and J by 5 bases, with 6 bases of the junction left unmatched. Full variable domain (missing parts from reference TRBV7-9 and TRBJ2-5): DTGVSQNPRHKITKRGQNVTFRCDPISEHNRLYWYRQTLGQGPEFLTYFQNEAQLEKSRLLSDRFSAERPKGSFSTLEIQRTEQGDSAMYLCASSPSGVVETQYFGPGTRLLVL.